This T cell receptor beta chain was retrieved from a study of cytomegalovirus exposure and HLA in healthy donors. Per the germline V gene, CDR1 is SGHRS and CDR2 is YFSETQ. The CDR3 extends over 13 amino acids. V was clipped by 4 bases and J by 3 bases, with 10 bases between them. Regarding the study as a whole: Most TCR sequences proved rare, with some public TCRs found in many donors. Subsequent analysis revealed that first-cohort TCR clusters tended to co-occur in the 120 or so validation repertoires.

This clone was recorded once. Antigen specificity is unknown. Assay: immunoSEQ multiplex PCR; the TCRdb copy retains only in-frame clones and omits some. Seen here are some 80,000 clones, 90% to 97% observed once, and the top ten hold about 1.3%. The clonotype was recovered from a woman aged 18 to 35 in good health and CMV-seronegative. The sequenced material came from PBMCs. This chain connects TRBV5-1 to TRBJ1-2, with D maybe TRBD1 (6 bases). The CDR3 reads CASSPGQYYGYTF. The CDR3 DNA is TGCGCCAGCAGCCCCGGACAGTACTATGGCTACACCTTC.